Included here is one T cell receptor (beta chain) sequence, with context. Its antigen remains unidentified. Treatment defined: randomized to nivolumab then ipilimumab (arm A) or the reverse (arm B). Patients had received no earlier DNA-damaging chemotherapy. This sample is part of a study of sequential checkpoint blockade in melanoma. Study-wide context: Patients were randomized 1:1 to nivolumab-then-ipilimumab or ipilimumab-then-nivolumab first-line. Each arm's sequence ended with maintenance nivolumab. Points from the study as a whole: Response in arm A was associated with pretreatment TIL clonality.

Using immunoSEQ multiplex PCR, the repertoire was profiled, and TCRdb retains in-frame clones only, with some absent. This sample yields fewer than 2,500 clones, of which over 15% are seen a single time; 15% to 20% belongs to the top ten. CDR3 length: 17 residues. The V segment lost 3 bases and the J segment 2 bases; nucleotides outside the gene matches: 11. Germline V CDR1 and CDR2: KGHSH, LQKENI. The V call is TRBV18, the J call TRBJ1-2, with 8 bases identical to TRBD1. The sequence derives from a human donor with melanoma. The starting material was tumor tissue (inferred from file names), obtained from a patient given nivolumab and ipilimumab in sequence. CDR3 coding DNA: TGTGCCAGCTCACCGACGGCGGCGAACAGGGGGAACTATGGCTACACCTTC. Encoded protein: CASSPTAANRGNYGYTF.